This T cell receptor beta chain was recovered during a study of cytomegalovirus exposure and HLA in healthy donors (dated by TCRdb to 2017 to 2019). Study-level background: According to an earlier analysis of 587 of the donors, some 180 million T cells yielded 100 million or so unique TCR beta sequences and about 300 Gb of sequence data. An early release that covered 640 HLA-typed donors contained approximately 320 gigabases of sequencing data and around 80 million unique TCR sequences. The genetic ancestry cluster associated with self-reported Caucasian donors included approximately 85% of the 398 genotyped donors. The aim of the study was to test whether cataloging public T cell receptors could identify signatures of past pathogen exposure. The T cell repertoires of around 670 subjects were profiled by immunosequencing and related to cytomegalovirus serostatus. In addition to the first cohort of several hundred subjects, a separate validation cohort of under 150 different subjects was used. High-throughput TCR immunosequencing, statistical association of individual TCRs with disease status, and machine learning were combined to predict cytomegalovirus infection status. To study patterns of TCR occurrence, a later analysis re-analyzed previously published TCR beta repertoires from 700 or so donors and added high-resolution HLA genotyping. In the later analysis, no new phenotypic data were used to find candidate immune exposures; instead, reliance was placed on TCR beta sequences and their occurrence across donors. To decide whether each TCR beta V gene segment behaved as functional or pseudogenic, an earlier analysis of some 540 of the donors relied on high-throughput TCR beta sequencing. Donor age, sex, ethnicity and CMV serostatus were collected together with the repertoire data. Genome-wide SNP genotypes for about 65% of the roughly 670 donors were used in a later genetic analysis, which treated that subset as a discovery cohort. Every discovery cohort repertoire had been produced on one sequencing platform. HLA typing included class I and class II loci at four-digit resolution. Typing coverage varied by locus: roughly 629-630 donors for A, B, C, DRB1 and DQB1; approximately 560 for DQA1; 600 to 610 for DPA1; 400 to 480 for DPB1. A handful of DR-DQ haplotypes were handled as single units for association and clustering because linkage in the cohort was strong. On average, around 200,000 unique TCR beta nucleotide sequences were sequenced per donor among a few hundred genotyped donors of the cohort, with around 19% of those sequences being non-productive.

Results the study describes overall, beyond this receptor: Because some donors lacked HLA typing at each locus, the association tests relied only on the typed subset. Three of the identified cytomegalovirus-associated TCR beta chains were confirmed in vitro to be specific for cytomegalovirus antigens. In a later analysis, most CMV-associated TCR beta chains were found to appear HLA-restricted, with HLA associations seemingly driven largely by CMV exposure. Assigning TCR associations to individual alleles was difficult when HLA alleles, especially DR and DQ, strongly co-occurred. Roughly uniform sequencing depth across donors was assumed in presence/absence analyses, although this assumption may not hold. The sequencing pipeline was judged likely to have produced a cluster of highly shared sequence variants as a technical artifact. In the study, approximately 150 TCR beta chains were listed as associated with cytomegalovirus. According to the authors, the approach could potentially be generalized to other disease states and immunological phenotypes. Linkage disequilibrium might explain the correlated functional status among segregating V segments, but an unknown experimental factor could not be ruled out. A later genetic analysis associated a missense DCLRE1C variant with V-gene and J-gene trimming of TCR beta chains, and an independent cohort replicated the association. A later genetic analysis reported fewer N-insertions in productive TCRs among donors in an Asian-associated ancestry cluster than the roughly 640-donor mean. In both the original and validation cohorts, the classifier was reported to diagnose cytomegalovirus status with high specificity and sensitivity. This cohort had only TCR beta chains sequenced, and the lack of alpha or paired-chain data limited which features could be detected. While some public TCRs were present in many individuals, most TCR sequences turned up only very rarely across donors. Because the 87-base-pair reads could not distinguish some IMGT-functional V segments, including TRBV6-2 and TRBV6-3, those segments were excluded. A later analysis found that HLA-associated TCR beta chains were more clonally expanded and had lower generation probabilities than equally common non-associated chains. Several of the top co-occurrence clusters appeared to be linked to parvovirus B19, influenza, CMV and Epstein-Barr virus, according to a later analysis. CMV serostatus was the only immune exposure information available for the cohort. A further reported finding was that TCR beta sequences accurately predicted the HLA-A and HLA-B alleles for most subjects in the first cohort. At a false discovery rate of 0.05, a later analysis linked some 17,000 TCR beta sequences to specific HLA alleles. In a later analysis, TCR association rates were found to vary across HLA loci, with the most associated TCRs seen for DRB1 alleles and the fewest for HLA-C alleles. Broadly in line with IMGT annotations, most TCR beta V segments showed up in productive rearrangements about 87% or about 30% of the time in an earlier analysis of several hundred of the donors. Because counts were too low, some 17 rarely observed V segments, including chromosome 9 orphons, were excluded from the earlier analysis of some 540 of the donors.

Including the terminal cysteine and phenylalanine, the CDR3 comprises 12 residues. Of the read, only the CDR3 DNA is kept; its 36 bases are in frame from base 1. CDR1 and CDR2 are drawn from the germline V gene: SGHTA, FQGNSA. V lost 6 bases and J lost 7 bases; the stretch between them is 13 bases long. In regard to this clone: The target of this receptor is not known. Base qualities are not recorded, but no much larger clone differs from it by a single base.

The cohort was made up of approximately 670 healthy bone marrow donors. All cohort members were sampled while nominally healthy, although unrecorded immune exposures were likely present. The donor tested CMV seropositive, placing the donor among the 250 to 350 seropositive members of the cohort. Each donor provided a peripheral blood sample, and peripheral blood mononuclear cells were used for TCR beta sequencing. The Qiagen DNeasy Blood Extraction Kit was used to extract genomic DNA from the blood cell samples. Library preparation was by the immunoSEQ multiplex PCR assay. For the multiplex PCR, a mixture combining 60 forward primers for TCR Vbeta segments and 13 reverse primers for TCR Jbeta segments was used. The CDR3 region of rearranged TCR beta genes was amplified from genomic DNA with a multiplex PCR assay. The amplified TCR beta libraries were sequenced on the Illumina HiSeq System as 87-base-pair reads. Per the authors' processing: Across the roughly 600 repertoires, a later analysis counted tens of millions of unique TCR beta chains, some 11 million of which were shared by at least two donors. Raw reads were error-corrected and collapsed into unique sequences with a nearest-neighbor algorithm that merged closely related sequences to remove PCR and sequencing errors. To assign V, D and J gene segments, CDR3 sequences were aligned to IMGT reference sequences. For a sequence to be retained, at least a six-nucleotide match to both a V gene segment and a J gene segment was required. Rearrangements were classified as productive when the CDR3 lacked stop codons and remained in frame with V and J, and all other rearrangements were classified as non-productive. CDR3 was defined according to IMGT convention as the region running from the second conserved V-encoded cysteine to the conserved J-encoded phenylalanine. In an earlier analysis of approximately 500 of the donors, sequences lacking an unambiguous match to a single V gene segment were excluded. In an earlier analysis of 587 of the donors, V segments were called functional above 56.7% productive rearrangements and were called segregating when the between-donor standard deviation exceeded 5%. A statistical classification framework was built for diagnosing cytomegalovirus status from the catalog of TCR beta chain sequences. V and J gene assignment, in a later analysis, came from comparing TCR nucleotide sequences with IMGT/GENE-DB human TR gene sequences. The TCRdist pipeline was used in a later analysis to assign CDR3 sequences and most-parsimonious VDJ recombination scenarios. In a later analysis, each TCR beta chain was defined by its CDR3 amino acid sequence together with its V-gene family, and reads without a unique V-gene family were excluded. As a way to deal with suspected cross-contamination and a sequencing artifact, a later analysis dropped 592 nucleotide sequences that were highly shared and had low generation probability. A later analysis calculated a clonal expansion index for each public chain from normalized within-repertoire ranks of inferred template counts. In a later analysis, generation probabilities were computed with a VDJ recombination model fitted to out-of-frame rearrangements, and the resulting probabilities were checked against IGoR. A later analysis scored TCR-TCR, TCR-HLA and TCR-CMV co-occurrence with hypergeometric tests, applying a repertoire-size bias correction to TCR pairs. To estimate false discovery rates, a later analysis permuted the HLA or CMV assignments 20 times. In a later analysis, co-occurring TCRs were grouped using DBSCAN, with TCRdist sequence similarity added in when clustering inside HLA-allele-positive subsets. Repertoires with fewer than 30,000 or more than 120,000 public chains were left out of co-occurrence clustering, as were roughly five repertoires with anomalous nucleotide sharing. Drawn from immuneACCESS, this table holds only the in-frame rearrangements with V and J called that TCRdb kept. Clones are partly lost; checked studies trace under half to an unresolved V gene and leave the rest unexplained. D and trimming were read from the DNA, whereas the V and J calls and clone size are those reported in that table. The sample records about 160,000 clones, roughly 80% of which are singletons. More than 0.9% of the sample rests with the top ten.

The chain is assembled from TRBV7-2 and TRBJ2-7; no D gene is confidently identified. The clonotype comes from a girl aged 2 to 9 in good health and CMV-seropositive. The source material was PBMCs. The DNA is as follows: TGTGCCAGCAGTCTCCTCATGAGAGAGCAGTACTTC. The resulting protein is CASSLLMREQYF.